The 32 T cell receptor beta chains below come from one sample, sequenced in a study of regulatory T cells in long-lasting Graves disease. Time point of the sample: persistent/refractory GD, antithyroid drugs over 5 years with positive TRAb. TCR sequences were obtained from RNA taken from PBMCs. The authors built TCR beta libraries using iRepertoire HTBI primers and Arm-PCR of CDR3 regions. TCRdb re-analysed the multiplex PCR reads in MiXCR, keeping a single row per CDR3 protein. This table holds around 430,000 distinct CDR3 sequences, 20% to 25% found once. Specimen: peripheral blood mononuclear cells (PBMCs), collected when the disease was refractory, from a patient treated with antithyroid drugs. All receptors derive from a female donor with Graves disease.

The sample holds many counts of this clonotype. This chain connects TRBV7-2 to TRBJ2-7, with D perhaps assigned TRBD1 or TRBD2 (5 bases each). The length of the CDR3 is 13 residues. From germline, CDR1 is SGHTA and CDR2 FQGNSA. With 6 bases removed from V and 3 bases from J, the gap between germline ends came to 12 bases. In nucleotides, the CDR3 is TGTGCCAGCAGTAACGGGGCTTTCTACGAGCAGTACTTC. It translates to CASSNGAFYEQYF.

The genes are TRBV5-1 and TRBJ1-2, with 9 bases fitting TRBD1. From germline, CDR1 is SGHRS and CDR2 YFSETQ. Losses at the gene ends were 0 bases for V and 6 bases for J; bases not matched to a gene: 12. The CDR3 is 17 amino acids. CDR3 bases: TGCGCCAGCAGCTTGGCCGGGACAGGGCCGTCTTTGGATGGCTACACCTTC. As protein: CASSLAGTGPSLDGYTF. Supplemented by reference TRBV5-1 and TRBJ1-2, the full variable domain reads KAGVTQTPRYLIKTRGQQVTLSCSPISGHRSVSWYQQTPGQGLQFLFEYFSETQRNKGNFPGRFSGRQFSNSRSEMNVSTLELGDSALYLCASSLAGTGPSLDGYTFGSGTRLTVV.

The chain has TRBV12-3 or TRBV12-4 and TRBJ1-4, with D tentatively TRBD1 (6 bases). CDR3 length: 14 amino acids. V dropped 1 base and J dropped 11 bases, with 14 bases sitting between them. The CDR3 loop is CASSLEGVMNKLFF. CDR3 DNA sequence: TGTGCCAGCAGTTTAGAGGGGGTAATGAACAAACTGTTTTTT.

The table lists this clonotype with a few counts. The CDR3: CASMRTGLTLSGANVLTF. CDR3 bases: TGTGCCAGCATGCGAACAGGCCTTACATTATCTGGGGCCAACGTCCTGACTTTC. The chain joins TRBV6-1 to TRBJ2-6; D is perhaps TRBD1 (5 bases). The CDR3 runs to 18 residues. The V and J ends lost 7 bases and 1 base respectively, with 20 bases between them. Germline values: CDR1 MNHNS, CDR2 SASEGT.

As for this clonotype: It may be a read error: a sequence one base away is much more abundant. The J gene is TRBJ1-1, the V gene TRBV12-3 or TRBV12-4; D is perhaps TRBD1 (5 bases). The CDR3 covers 14 residues. DNA for the CDR3: TGTGCCGGCAGTTTTTGGGGGGTGGGGACTGAAGCTTTCTTT. Its protein product is CAGSFWGVGTEAFF.

The chain couples TRBV9 to TRBJ2-1; 11 bases agree with TRBD2. With 2 bases clipped from V and 10 bases from J, the junction kept 8 bases outside the gene matches. The CDR3 length is 15 residues. The V gene's germline CDR1 is SGDLS and CDR2 YYNGEE. The CDR3 nucleotides read TGTGCCAGCAGCGTTTACCTAGCGGGAGGTGGGGAGCAGTTCTTC. Residues: CASSVYLAGGGEQFF.

This clonotype has more than one count but fewer than ten. This chain links TRBV20-1 with TRBJ2-7, with D possibly TRBD1 on 5 matching bases. The V and J ends lost 7 bases and 3 bases respectively, with 16 bases between them. The germline gives CDR1 DFQATT, CDR2 SNEGSKA (reference sequence). The CDR3 contains 13 residues. This CDR3 is CSVPGPTLYEQYF. CDR3 coding DNA: TGCAGTGTCCCAGGGCCCACCCTCTACGAGCAGTACTTC.

This clonotype was counted only a few times. The chain joins TRBV9 to TRBJ2-5; D is unclear. Germline CDR1 SGDLS, CDR2 YYNGEE. V was clipped by 0 bases and J by 6 bases, with 15 bases between them. The CDR3 is made up of 15 amino acids. This chain's CDR3 is CASSVDGILRQTQYF. In DNA, the CDR3 is TGTGCCAGCAGCGTAGATGGTATCCTGCGGCAGACCCAGTACTTC.

The chain links TRBV5-1 to TRBJ1-2; tentative D call: TRBD1 (5 bases). CDR1 is SGHRS and CDR2 is YFSETQ in the germline V gene. CDR3 length equals 17 residues. V was pared by 4 bases and J by 0 bases, with 19 bases between. The CDR3 spells CASSPILTVRSNYGYTF. The CDR3 nucleotides are TGCGCCAGCAGCCCAATTCTGACAGTGCGATCTAACTATGGCTACACCTTC.

This clonotype was detected many times. The chain's CDR3 is CASRVQDTGELFF. Here the CDR3 DNA reads TGTGCCAGCAGGGTACAGGACACCGGGGAGCTGTTTTTT. This chain connects TRBV2 to TRBJ2-2; D is possibly TRBD1 (5 bases). Trimming pared 6 bases from V and 3 bases from J, leaving 8 bases between. There are 13 residues in the CDR3. Germline-derived CDR1 and CDR2 are SNHLY and FYNNEI.

The J gene is TRBJ2-7, the V gene TRBV7-2; a possible D gene is TRBD2 (7 bases). The CDR3 loop spans 17 amino acids. Per germline, CDR1 SGHTA and CDR2 FQGNSA. Deletions cut 1 base from V and 1 base from J, with 17 bases between. CDR3 loop: CASSLGGWGGPSYEQYF. CDR3 sequence (DNA): TGTGCCAGCAGCTTAGGGGGATGGGGGGGGCCTTCCTACGAGCAGTACTTC.

The table lists this clonotype with a few counts. The V call is TRBV7-9, the J call TRBJ2-4, with 9 nucleotides matching TRBD1. After removal of 4 bases from V and 0 bases from J, the junction contained 10 bases not matched to a gene. The CDR3 consists of 18 residues. Germline-derived CDR1 and CDR2 are SEHNR and FQNEAQ (reference sequence). In DNA form, the CDR3 reads TGTGCCAGCAGCTCTGGGGGACAGGGCGTTGTAGCCAAAAACATTCAGTACTTC. It is translated as CASSSGGQGVVAKNIQYF.

This clonotype was seen repeatedly, ten times or more. The chain combines TRBV2 with TRBJ1-2, with a tentative D call TRBD1 (6 bases). The CDR3 is 11 amino acids. Trimming shortened V by 5 bases and J by 11 bases, and 12 bases separated the two germline ends. Germline CDR1 and CDR2: SNHLY and FYNNEI. The CDR3 coding sequence is TGTGCCAGCAGTTCGGACAGTCCATACACCTTC. This encodes CASSSDSPYTF.

The chain has TRBV6-9 and TRBJ2-2; 11 bases are shared with TRBD2. J was trimmed by 6 bases and V by 3 bases; bases with no gene match: 6. The CDR3 runs 16 residues. CDR1 and CDR2 from the germline V gene are MNHGY and SVAAGI. CDR3 DNA sequence: TGTGCCAGCAGTTACTCACTAGCGGGAGTGGCCGGGGAGCTGTTTTTT. Translation: CASSYSLAGVAGELFF.

The chain is built from TRBV12-3 or TRBV12-4 and TRBJ2-7; either TRBD1 or TRBD2 may supply D (5 bases each). The CDR3 covers 12 residues. V lost 5 bases and J lost 10, with 15 bases in between. Here the CDR3 DNA reads TGTGCCAGCAGTCTAGATCCGGGACGACAGTACTTC. It codes for CASSLDPGRQYF.

This clonotype occurred a few times. The CDR3 bases are TGCAGTGCCATACGGCGGGGTAACGAAGCTTTCTTT. Its translation: CSAIRRGNEAFF. The genes are TRBV20-1 and TRBJ1-1; no reliable D call. The CDR3 runs 12 residues. V lost 6 bases and J 8 bases, leaving 16 bases between the germline ends. Germline V lookup: CDR1 DFQATT, CDR2 SNEGSKA (reference sequence).

The chain uses TRBV12-3 or TRBV12-4 and TRBJ1-3; the D gene is possibly TRBD1 (5 bases). The V and J ends lost 7 bases and 4 bases respectively, with 14 bases between them. The CDR3 spans 14 residues. The CDR3 spells CASIRPGSGNTIYF. The CDR3 nucleotides read TGTGCCAGCATCCGTCCAGGGTCCGGAAACACCATATATTTT.

This clonotype occurred many times. This rearrangement joins TRBV12-3 or TRBV12-4 to TRBJ2-5; 8 bases are a match to TRBD1. The CDR3 covers 15 residues. V shed 4 bases, J shed 2 bases, and the junction held 6 bases outside the gene matches. The CDR3 sequence is CASSWGQAVQETQYF. CDR3 DNA: TGTGCCAGCAGTTGGGGACAGGCGGTACAAGAGACCCAGTACTTC.

This clonotype was observed at least ten times. The V call is TRBV24-1, the J call TRBJ2-5; a weak D match, TRBD2 (5 bases). The CDR3 loop spans 15 amino acids. V was pared by 3 bases and J by 1 base, with 11 bases between. Germline loops: CDR1 KGHDR, CDR2 SFDVKD. CDR3 sequence reads: CATSDPLGSQETQYF. In DNA form, the CDR3 reads TGTGCCACCAGTGATCCCCTGGGGAGCCAAGAGACCCAGTACTTC.

This chain uses TRBV6-1 with TRBJ2-7, with a weak D call TRBD1 (7 bases). This CDR3 has 13 amino acids. Between the trimmed V and J ends, which lost 8 bases and 4 bases, there was a span of 15 bases. Germline CDR1 MNHNS, CDR2 SASEGT. CDR3 region: CASCQGGAYEQYF. CDR3 sequence (DNA): TGTGCCAGCTGCCAGGGGGGCGCGTACGAGCAGTACTTC.

This clonotype was observed at least ten times. The CDR3 nucleotides read TGCAGCGTCGACAGGGGCCACGAGCAGTACTTC. Its protein product is CSVDRGHEQYF. The chain employs TRBV29-1 and TRBJ2-7, with 8 positions matching TRBD1. CDR3 length: 11 residues. CDR1 and CDR2 (germline): SQVTM, ANQGSEA. V was clipped by 6 bases and J by 5 bases; unmatched bases: 3.

This clonotype was recorded a few times. As DNA, the CDR3 is TGTGCTAGTGGCCCCCCGGGCCCGAACACTGAAGCTTTCTTT. This translates into CASGPPGPNTEAFF. The V call is TRBV12-5, the J call TRBJ1-1; D unclear. The germline V and J ends were trimmed by 6 bases and 1 base, with 12 bases remaining between them. Germline V lookup: CDR1 LGHNT, CDR2 FRNRAP. The CDR3 sequence is 14 residues long. Complete variable domain (other parts from reference TRBV12-5 and TRBJ1-1): DARVTQTPRHKVTEMGQEVTMRCQPILGHNTVFWYRQTMMQGLELLAYFRNRAPLDDSGMPKDRFSAEMPDATLATLKIQPSEPRDSAVYFCASGPPGPNTEAFFGQGTRLTVV.

On this clonotype: One junction end does not reproduce the germline sequence, and a read error may be involved. The chain is built from TRBV12-3 or TRBV12-4 and TRBJ1-3; maybe TRBD1 (6 bases). The CDR3 extends over 14 amino acids. The CDR3 sequence: CAGSLTGSGNTIYF. The CDR3 bases are TGTGCCGGCAGCCTCACAGGGTCTGGAAACACCATATATTTT.

Many counts were recorded for this clonotype. V and J are TRBV6-2 or TRBV6-3 and TRBJ1-5; the match to TRBD1 covers 9 bases. CDR3 size: 15 residues. Germline CDR1 and CDR2: MNHEY and SVGEGT. Unmatched junction bases numbered 6, after V lost 6 bases and J lost 3 bases. The CDR3 sequence: CASSYDRGYNQPQHF. The CDR3 region has the DNA TGTGCCAGCAGCTACGACAGGGGGTACAATCAGCCCCAGCATTTT.

This clonotype was seen at least ten times. V usage is TRBV7-2 and J usage is TRBJ2-7; the D gene is possibly TRBD2 (5 bases). This CDR3 has 14 amino acids. V lost 5 bases, J lost 0 bases, and 11 bases lay in between. Germline V CDR1 and CDR2: SGHTA, FQGNSA. The CDR3 reads CASSLSGSSYEQYF. The CDR3 DNA reads as TGTGCCAGCAGCCTAAGCGGAAGCTCCTACGAGCAGTACTTC.

This clonotype was seen many times. This sequence joins TRBV28 and TRBJ1-1; D perhaps matches TRBD1 (6 bases). V was clipped by 6 bases and J by 7 bases, with 21 bases between them. CDR3 size: 15 residues. Looked up from germline, CDR1 is MDHEN and CDR2 is SYDVKM. The chain's CDR3 is CASSTGGGLDSEAFF. The CDR3 region has the DNA TGTGCCAGCAGCACTGGAGGGGGGCTGGACAGTGAAGCTTTCTTT.

The chain carries TRBV30 and TRBJ1-2; a possible D gene is TRBD1 (5 bases). This CDR3 spans 12 amino acids. The V end was cut by 5 bases, the J end by 4 bases, with 11 bases between. Germline values: CDR1 GTSNPN, CDR2 SVGIG (reference sequence). In nucleotides, the CDR3 is TGTGCCTGGTCTACAGGAAGCTATGGCTACACCTTC. This translates into CAWSTGSYGYTF. The entire variable domain, with the rest obtained from reference TRBV30 and TRBJ1-2, is as follows: SQTIHQWPATLVQPVGSPLSLECTVEGTSNPNLYWYRQAAGRGLQLLFYSVGIGQISSEVPQNLSASRPQDRQFILSSKKLLLSDSGFYLCAWSTGSYGYTFGSGTRLTVV.

The chain has TRBV30 and TRBJ1-2, with 9 bases aligning to TRBD1. The CDR3 consists of 12 residues. The junction had 6 bases not matched to a gene; V was cut back by 5 bases and J by 8 bases. Looked up from germline, CDR1 is GTSNPN and CDR2 is SVGIG (reference sequence). CDR3: CAWDPGTGGYTF. CDR3 bases: TGTGCCTGGGATCCCGGGACAGGGGGCTACACCTTC.

The rearrangement uses TRBV7-2 and TRBJ1-5; D remains ambiguous. Germline V lookup: CDR1 SGHTA, CDR2 FQGNSA. The CDR3 has 16 residues. Trimming shortened V by 0 bases and J by 0 bases, and 9 bases separated the two germline ends. The CDR3 loop reads CASSLARLYSNQPQHF. Here the CDR3 DNA reads TGTGCCAGCAGCTTAGCCAGGTTGTATAGCAATCAGCCCCAGCATTTT.

The sample holds a few counts of this clonotype. This sequence joins TRBV6-1 and TRBJ1-2; the D is unclear. CDR3 length: 14 amino acids. Trimming stripped 5 bases from V and 2 bases from J, with 12 bases between. Germline lookup yields CDR1 MNHNS and CDR2 SASEGT. CDR3 protein: CASSTPLVNYGYTF. The CDR3 bases are TGTGCCAGCAGTACTCCTCTCGTGAACTATGGCTACACCTTC.

This clonotype was counted ten times or more. The chain joins TRBV7-2 to TRBJ1-5; D might be TRBD1 (5 bases). The ends were cut back, 0 bases at V and 0 bases at J, with 9 bases in the middle. Germline CDR1 is SGHTA and CDR2 is FQGNSA. The CDR3 contains 16 residues. The CDR3 spells CASSLAWQGSNQPQHF. The CDR3 nucleotides read TGTGCCAGCAGCTTAGCGTGGCAGGGTAGCAATCAGCCCCAGCATTTT.

At least ten counts were recorded for this clonotype. The V call is TRBV20-1, the J call TRBJ2-7, with D possibly matching TRBD1 (6 bases). CDR1 is DFQATT and CDR2 is SNEGSKA in the germline V gene (reference sequence). V was clipped by 4 bases and J by 4 bases, with 11 bases between them. The CDR3 extends over 12 amino acids. The CDR3 bases are TGCAGTGCTAACAGGGTGGTGTACGAGCAGTACTTC. The encoded protein is CSANRVVYEQYF.